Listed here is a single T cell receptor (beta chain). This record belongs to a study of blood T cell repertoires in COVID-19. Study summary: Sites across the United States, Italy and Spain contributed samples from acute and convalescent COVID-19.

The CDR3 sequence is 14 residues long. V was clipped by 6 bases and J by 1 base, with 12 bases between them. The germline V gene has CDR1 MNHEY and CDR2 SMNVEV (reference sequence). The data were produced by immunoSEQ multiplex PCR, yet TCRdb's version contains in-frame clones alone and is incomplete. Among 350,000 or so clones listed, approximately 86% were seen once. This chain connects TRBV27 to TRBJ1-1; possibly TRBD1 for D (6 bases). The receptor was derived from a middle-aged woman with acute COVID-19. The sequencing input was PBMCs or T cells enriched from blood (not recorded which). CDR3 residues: CASSFPGQNTEAFF. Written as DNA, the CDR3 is TGTGCCAGCAGCTTCCCGGGACAGAACACTGAAGCTTTCTTT.